This section outlines one T cell receptor (beta chain) sequence together with its context. The target antigen is unknown. In the PCR, 60 Vbeta and 13 Jbeta primers were used. TCRdb's table, derived via immunoSEQ multiplex PCR, lists solely in-frame clones and lacks some. The table lists approximately 190,000 clones, approximately 80% of them singletons. V dropped 1 base and J dropped 1; count of bases not matched to a gene: 6. The CDR3 spans 16 residues. CDR1 and CDR2 (germline): SGHDT, YYEEEE. The data derive from a study of cytomegalovirus exposure and HLA in healthy donors. Healthy bone marrow donors formed the donor group. Findings of the study overall: For presence/absence analyses, sequencing depth was assumed to be roughly uniform across donors. A list of about 160 TCR beta chains associated with cytomegalovirus was given.

The J gene is TRBJ2-7, the V gene TRBV5-6; 9 bases fit TRBD2. The origin of this receptor is a man aged 35-49 years in good health and CMV-seropositive. Source material: PBMCs. CDR3 loop: CASSLLRTSESYEQYF. The CDR3 DNA reads TGTGCCAGCAGCTTGCTCAGGACTAGCGAGTCCTACGAGCAGTACTTC.